One T cell receptor beta chain is described in this entry. Its target is not known. The entry originates in a study of vaccination and CD4 T cells after COVID-19. The wider study: Cells were stimulated with overlapping spike peptide pools from SARS-CoV-2, HCoV-NL63, HCoV-OC43 and HCoV-229E. No peptide, an HIV-1 Nef pool, or a CEFX pool was what each control culture received.

The Oncomine TCR Beta short-read assay was applied to DNA of cultured CD4+ T cells. Using its own MiXCR run on the PCR reads, TCRdb lists one record per CDR3 protein. The sample gives 15,000 to 20,000 distinct CDR3 sequences, around 80% of which show up once; about 16% is in the top ten. Treatment in this sample: roughly 11-day PBMC culture with coronavirus spike peptide pools or control peptides (ViraFEST assay). For ViraFEST, peptide pools expanded antigen-specific T cells, after which the TCRs were sequenced. With 8 bases removed from V and 14 bases from J, the gap between germline ends came to 25 bases. This CDR3 is 15 amino acids long.

Sequenced here: CD4+ T cells from blood, cultured in vitro, sampled after SARS-CoV-2 vaccination. This receptor was identified in a human donor who received a COVID-19 vaccine. The chain is built from TRBV12-3 or TRBV12-4 and TRBJ1-6; D gene uncertain. CDR3 amino acids: CASGPETTSLGALHF. Written as DNA, the CDR3 is TGTGCCAGCGGCCCGGAGACGACCTCCCTTGGGGCCCTCCACTTT.